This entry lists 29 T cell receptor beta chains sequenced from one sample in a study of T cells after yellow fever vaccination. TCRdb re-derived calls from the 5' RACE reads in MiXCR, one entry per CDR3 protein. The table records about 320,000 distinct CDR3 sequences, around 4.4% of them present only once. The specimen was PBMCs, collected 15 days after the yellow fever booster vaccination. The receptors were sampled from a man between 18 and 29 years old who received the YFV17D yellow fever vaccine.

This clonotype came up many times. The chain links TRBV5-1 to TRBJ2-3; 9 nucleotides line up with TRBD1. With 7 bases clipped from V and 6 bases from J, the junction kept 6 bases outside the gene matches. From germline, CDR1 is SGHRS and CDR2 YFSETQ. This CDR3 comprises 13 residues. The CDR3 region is CASRDRGGDTQYF. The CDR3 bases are TGCGCCAGCCGCGACAGGGGGGGCGATACGCAGTATTTT.

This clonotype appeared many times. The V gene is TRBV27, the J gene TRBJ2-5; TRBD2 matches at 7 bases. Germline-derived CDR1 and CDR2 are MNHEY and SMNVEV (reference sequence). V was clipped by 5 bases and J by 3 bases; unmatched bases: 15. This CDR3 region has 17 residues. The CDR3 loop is CASSRPPGGLGKETQYF. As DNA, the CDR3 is TGTGCCAGCAGTCGACCACCGGGAGGCCTGGGCAAAGAGACCCAGTACTTC.

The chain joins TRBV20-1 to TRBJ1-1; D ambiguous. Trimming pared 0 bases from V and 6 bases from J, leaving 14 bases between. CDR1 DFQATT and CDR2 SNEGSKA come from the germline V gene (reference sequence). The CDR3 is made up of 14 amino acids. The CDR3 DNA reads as TGCAGTGCTAGAGAAGACCTATTGGTCGCTGAAGCTTTCTTT. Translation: CSAREDLLVAEAFF.

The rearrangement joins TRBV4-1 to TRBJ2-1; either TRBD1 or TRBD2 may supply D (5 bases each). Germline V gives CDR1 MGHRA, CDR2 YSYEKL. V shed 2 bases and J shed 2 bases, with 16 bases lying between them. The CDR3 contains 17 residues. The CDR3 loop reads CASSQPNGALAYNEQFF. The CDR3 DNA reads TGCGCCAGCAGCCAACCCAACGGGGCTCTGGCCTACAATGAGCAGTTCTTC.

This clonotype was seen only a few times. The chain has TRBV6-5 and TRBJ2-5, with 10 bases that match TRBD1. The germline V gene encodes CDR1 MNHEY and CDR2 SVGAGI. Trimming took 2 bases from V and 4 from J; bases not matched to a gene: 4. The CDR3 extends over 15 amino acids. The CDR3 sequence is CASSYADRGGETQYF. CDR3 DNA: TGTGCCAGCAGTTACGCGGACAGGGGGGGAGAGACCCAGTACTTC.

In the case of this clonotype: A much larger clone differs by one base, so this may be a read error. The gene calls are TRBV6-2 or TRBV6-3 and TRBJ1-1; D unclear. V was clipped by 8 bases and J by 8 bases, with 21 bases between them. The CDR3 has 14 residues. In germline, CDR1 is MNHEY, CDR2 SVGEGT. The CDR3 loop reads CASGPREVRREAFF. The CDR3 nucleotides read TGTGCCAGCGGCCCGCGCGAGGTTCGGCGAGAAGCTTTCTTT.

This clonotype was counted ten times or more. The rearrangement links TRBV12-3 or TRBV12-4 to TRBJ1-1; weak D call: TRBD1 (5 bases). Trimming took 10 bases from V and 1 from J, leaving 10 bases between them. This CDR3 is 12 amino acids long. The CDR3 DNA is TGTGCCAACACAAGGGGGAACACTGAAGCTTTCTTT. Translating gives CANTRGNTEAFF.

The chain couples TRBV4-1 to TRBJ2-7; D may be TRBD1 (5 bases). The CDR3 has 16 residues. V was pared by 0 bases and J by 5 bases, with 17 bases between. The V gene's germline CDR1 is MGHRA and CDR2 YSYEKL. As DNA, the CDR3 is TGCGCCAGCAGCCAAGATACCGGACACGCTCAAAACGAGCAGTACTTC. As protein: CASSQDTGHAQNEQYF.

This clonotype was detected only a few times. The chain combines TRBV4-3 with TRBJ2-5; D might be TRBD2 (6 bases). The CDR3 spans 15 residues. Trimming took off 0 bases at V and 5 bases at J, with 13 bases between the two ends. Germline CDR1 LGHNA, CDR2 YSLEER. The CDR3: CASSQEELAGETQYF. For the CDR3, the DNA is TGCGCCAGCAGCCAAGAGGAACTAGCCGGTGAGACCCAGTACTTC.

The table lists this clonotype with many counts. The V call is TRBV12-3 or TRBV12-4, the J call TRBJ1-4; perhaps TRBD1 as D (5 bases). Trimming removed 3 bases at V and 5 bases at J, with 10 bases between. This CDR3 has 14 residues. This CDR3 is CASSFSGGNEKLFF. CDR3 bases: TGTGCCAGCAGTTTTTCGGGGGGGAATGAAAAACTGTTTTTT.

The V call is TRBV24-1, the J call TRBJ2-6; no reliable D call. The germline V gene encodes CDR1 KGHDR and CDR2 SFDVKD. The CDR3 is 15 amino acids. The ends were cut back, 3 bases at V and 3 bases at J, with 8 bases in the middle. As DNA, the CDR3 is TGTGCCACCAGTGATGGCAGGAATGGGGCCAACGTCCTGACTTTC. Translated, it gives CATSDGRNGANVLTF.

The CDR3 is CAWEPGQNYEQYF. For the CDR3, the DNA is TGTGCCTGGGAACCGGGACAGAACTACGAGCAGTACTTC. This chain connects TRBV30 to TRBJ2-7; TRBD1 aligns across 7 bases. Germline CDR1 and CDR2: GTSNPN and SVGIG (reference sequence). The trim removed 5 bases at V and 3 bases at J, leaving 7 bases unmatched. The CDR3 sequence is 13 residues long.

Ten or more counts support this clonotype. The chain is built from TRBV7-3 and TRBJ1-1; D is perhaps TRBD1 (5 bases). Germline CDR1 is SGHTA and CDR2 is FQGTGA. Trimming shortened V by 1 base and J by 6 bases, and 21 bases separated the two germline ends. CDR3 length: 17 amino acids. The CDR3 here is CASSLRGTAPSRAEAFF. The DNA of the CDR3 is TGTGCCAGCAGCTTAAGAGGGACCGCTCCATCACGGGCTGAAGCTTTCTTT.

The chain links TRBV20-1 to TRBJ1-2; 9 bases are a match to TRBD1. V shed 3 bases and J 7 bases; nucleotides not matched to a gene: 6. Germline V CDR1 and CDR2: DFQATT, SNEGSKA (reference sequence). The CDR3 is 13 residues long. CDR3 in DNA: TGCAGTGCTAGTTCGGGACAGGGTCCTGGCTACACCTTC. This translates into CSASSGQGPGYTF.

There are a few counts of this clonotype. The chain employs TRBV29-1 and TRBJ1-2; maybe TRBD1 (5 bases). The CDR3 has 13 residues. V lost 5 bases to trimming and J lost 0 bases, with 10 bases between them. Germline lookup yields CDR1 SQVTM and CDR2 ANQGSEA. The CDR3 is CSVWDATNYGYTF. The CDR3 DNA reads TGCAGCGTTTGGGACGCGACTAACTATGGCTACACCTTC.

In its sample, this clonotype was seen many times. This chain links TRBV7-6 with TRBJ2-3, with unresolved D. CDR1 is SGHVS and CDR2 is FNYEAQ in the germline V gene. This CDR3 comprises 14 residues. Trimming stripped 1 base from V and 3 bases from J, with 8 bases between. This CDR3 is CASSLGLPTDTQYF. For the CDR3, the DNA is TGTGCCAGCAGCTTAGGTCTGCCGACAGATACGCAGTATTTT.

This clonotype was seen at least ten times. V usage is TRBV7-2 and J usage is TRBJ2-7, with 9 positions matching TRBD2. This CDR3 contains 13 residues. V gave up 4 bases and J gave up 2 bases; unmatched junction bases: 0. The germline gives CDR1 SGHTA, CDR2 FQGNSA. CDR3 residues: CASSWTSAYEQYV. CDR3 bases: TGTGCCAGCAGCTGGACTAGCGCCTACGAGCAGTACGTC.

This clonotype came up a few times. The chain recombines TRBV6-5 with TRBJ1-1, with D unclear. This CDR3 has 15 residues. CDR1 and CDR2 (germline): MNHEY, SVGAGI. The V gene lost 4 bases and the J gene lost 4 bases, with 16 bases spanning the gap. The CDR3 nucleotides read TGTGCCAGCAGTTCGTACCCAGGTATTGCCACTGAAGCTTTCTTT. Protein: CASSSYPGIATEAFF.

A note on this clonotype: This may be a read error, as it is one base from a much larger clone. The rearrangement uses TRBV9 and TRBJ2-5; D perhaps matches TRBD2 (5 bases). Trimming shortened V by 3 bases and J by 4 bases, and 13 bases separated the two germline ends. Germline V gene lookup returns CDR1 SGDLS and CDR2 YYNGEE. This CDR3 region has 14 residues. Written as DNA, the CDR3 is TGTGCCAGCAGCGCCCACGGCGGGCCAGAGACCCAGTACTTC. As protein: CASSAHGGPETQYF.

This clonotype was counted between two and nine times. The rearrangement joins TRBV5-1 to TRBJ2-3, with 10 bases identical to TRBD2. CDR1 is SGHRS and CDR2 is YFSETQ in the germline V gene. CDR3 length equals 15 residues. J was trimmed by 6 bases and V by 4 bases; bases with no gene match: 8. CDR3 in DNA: TGCGCCAGCAGCCTCCCTAGCGGGGGAACTGATACGCAGTATTTT. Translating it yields CASSLPSGGTDTQYF.

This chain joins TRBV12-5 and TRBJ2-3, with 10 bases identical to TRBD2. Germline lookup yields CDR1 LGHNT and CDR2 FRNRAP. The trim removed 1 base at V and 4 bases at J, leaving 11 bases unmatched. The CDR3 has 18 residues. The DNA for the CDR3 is TGTGCTAGTGGTTTGGGGAGTTCCCGGGGGACTAGCGCAGATACGCAGTATTTT. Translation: CASGLGSSRGTSADTQYF.

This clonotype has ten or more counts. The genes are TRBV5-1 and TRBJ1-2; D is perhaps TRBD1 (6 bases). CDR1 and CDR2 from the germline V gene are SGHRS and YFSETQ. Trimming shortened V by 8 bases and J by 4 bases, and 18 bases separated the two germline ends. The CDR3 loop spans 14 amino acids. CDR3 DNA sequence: TGCGCCAGTAGGCCCGGGACAACGAGCTATGGCTACACCTTC. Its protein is CASRPGTTSYGYTF.

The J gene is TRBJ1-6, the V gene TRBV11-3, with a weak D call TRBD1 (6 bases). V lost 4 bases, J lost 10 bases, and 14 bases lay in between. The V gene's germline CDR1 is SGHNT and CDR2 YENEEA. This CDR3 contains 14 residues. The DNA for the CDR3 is TGTGCCAGCAGCTGGGGGGGGGCTCACTCACCCCTCCACTTT. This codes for CASSWGGAHSPLHF.

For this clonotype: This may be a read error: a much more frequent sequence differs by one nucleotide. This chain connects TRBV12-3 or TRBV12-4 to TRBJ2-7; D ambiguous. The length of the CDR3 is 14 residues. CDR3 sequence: CASSLEGFSSEQYF. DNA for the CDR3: TGTGCCAGCAGTTTAGAGGGATTCTCCTCCGAGCAGTACTTC.

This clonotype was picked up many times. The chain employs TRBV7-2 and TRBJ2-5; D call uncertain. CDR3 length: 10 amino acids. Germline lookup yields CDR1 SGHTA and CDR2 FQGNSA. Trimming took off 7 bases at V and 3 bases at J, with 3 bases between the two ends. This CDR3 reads CASTEETQYF. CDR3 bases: TGTGCCAGCACCGAAGAGACCCAGTACTTC.

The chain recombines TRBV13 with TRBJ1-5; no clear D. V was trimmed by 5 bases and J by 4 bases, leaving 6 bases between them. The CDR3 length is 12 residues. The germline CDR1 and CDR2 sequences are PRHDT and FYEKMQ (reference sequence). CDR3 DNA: TGTGCCAGCAGCACCGATAATCAGCCCCAGCATTTT. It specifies CASSTDNQPQHF.

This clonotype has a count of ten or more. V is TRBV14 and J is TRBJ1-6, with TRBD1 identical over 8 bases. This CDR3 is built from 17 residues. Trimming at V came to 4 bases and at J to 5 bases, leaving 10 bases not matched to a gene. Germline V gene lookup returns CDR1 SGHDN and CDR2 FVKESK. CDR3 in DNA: TGTGCCAGCAGCCGTTACCCCCGGGGACAGGATAATTCACCCCTCCACTTT. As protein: CASSRYPRGQDNSPLHF.

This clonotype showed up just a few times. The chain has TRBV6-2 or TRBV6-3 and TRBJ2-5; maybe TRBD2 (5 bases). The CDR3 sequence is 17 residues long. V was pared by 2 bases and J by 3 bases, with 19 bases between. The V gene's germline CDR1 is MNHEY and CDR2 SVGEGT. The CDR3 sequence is CASSYERGAPLKETQYF. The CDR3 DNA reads TGTGCCAGCAGTTACGAACGGGGAGCGCCCCTTAAAGAGACCCAGTACTTC.

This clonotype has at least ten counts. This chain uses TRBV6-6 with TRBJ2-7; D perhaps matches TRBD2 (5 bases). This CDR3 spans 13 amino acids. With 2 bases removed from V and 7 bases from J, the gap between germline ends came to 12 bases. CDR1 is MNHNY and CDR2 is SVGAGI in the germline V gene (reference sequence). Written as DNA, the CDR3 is TGTGCCAGCAGTTACGGTATCCCGGGGGAGCAGTACGTC. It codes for CASSYGIPGEQYV.